Sequencing of this T cell receptor (beta chain) was carried out in a study of response to subunit inactivated influenza vaccine. Findings of the study overall: Each seasonal influenza vaccination, the authors suggested, recruits few new T cells.

Germline-derived CDR1 and CDR2 are LGHNA and YSLEER. V lost 1 base, J lost 3 bases, and 10 bases lay in between. The CDR3 is made up of 15 amino acids. One entry per CDR3 protein results from TCRdb running MiXCR on the RT-PCR reads. The sample includes some 500,000 distinct CDR3 sequences, 10% to 15% of them seen just once. There are a few counts of this clonotype. Antigen unknown. Sample: PBMCs from blood, taken roughly 46 days after vaccination. The chain couples TRBV4-3 to TRBJ1-5; D is ambiguous. This clonotype was obtained from a man in his fifties who received an inactivated influenza vaccine. The CDR3 loop reads CASSQATGDNQPQHF. The CDR3 DNA is TGCGCCAGCAGCCAAGCCACCGGGGACAATCAGCCCCAGCATTTT.